Detailed here is one T cell receptor beta chain. The data belong to a study of blood T cell repertoires in COVID-19. Looking at the study overall: COVID-19 samples from acute and convalescent phases originated in the United States, Italy and Spain. T cells, B-cell-depleted T cells, or PBMCs supplied cDNA or gDNA.

Germline V gene data show CDR1 as SGHTA and CDR2 as FQGNSA. The CDR3 covers 16 residues. Between the trimmed V and J ends, which lost 1 base and 1 base, there was a span of 13 bases. Per the authors' pipeline: Estimation of nucleated cell counts was performed using reference gene primer amplification. The data were produced by immunoSEQ multiplex PCR, yet TCRdb's version contains in-frame clones alone and is incomplete. V, J and clone size are taken as reported in that table, and D and trimming were inferred from the DNA itself. The repertoire holds 50,000 to 60,000 clones, approximately 89% seen once, with roughly 10% in the top ten.

This TCR came from a man aged 80 or over with active or convalescent COVID-19. The chain uses TRBV7-2 and TRBJ1-1; D might be TRBD1 (6 bases). Sequenced sample: peripheral blood. The CDR3 region is CASSLGLTGPNTEAFF. The CDR3, as DNA: TGTGCCAGCAGCTTAGGGTTAACAGGGCCGAACACTGAAGCTTTCTTT. Full variable domain (outside the CDR3, taken from reference TRBV7-2 and TRBJ1-1): GAGVSQSPSNKVTEKGKDVELRCDPISGHTALYWYRQSLGQGLEFLIYFQGNSAPDKSGLPSDRFSAERTGGSVSTLTIQRTQQEDSAVYLCASSLGLTGPNTEAFFGQGTRLTVV.